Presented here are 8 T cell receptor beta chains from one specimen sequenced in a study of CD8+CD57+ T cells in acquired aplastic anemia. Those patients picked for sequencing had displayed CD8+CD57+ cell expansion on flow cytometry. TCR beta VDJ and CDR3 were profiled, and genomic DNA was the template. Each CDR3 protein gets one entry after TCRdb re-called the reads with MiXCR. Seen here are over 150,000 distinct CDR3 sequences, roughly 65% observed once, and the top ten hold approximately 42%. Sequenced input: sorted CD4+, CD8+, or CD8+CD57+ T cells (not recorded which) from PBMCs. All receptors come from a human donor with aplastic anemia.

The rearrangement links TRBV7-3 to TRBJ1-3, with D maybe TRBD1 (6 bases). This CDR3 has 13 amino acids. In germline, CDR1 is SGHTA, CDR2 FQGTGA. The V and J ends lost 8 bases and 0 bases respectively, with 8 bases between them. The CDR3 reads CASLDSSGNTIYF. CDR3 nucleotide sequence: TGTGCCAGCCTGGACAGCTCTGGAAACACCATATATTTT. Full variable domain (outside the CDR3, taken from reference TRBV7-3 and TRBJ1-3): GAGVSQTPSNKVTEKGKYVELRCDPISGHTALYWYRQSLGQGPEFLIYFQGTGAADDSGLPNDRFFAVRPEGSVSTLKIQRTERGDSAVYLCASLDSSGNTIYFGEGSWLTVV.

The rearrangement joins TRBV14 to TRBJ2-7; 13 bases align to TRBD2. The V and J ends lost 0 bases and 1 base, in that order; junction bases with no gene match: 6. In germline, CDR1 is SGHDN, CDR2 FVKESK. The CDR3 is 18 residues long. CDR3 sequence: CASSQDWGLAGRSYEQYF. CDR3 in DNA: TGTGCCAGCAGCCAAGATTGGGGACTAGCGGGAAGGTCCTACGAGCAGTACTTC. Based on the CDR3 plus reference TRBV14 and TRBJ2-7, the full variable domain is EAGVTQFPSHSVIEKGQTVTLRCDPISGHDNLYWYRRVMGKEIKFLLHFVKESKQDESGMPNNRFLAERTGGTYSTLKVQPAELEDSGVYFCASSQDWGLAGRSYEQYFGPGTRLTVT.

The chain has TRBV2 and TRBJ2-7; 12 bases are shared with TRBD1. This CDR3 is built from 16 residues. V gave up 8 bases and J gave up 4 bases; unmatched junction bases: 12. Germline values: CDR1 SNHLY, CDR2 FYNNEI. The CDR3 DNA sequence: TGTGCCAGCCAGACAGAAGGGACAGGGGGCATGTACGAGCAGTACTTC. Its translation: CASQTEGTGGMYEQYF. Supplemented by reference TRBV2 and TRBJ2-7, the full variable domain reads EPEVTQTPSHQVTQMGQEVILRCVPISNHLYFYWYRQILGQKVEFLVSFYNNEISEKSEIFDDQFSVERPDGSNFTLKIRSTKLEDSAMYFCASQTEGTGGMYEQYFGPGTRLTVT.

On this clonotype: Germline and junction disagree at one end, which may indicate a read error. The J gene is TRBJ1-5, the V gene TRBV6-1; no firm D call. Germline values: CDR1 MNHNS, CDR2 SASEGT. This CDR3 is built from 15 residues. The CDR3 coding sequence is TGTGCCATCAGTGTTGGGCAAGACGACAATCAGCCCCAGCATTTT. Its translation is CAISVGQDDNQPQHF.

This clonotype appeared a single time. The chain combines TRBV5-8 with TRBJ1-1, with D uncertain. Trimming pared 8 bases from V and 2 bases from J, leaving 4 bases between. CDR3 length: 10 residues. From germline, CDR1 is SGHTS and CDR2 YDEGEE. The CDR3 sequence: CARNNTEAFF. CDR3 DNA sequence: TGTGCCAGGAATAACACTGAAGCTTTCTTT.

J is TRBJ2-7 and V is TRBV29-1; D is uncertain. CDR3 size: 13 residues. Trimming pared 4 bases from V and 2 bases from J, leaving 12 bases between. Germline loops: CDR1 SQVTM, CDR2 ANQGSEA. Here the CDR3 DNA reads TGCAGCGTTGCGGCGGTTTCCCCCTACGAGCAGTACTTC. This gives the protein CSVAAVSPYEQYF.

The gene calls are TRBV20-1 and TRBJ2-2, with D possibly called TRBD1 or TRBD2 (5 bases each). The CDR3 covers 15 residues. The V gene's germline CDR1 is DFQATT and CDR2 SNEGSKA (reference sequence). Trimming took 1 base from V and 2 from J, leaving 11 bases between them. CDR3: CSARGRGGNTGELFF. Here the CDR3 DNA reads TGCAGTGCTAGAGGACGGGGCGGTAACACCGGGGAGCTGTTTTTT.

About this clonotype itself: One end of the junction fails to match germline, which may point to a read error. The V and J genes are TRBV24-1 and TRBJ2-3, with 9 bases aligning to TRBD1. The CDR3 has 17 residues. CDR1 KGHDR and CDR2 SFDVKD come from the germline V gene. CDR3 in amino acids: CATSDPRTGVYTDAQYF. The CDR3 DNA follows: TGTGCCACCAGTGACCCTCGGACAGGGGTTTACACAGATGCGCAGTATTTT.